This T cell receptor beta chain was retrieved from a study of blood T cell repertoires in COVID-19. Libraries were prepared by immunoSEQ multiplex PCR; TCRdb keeps only in-frame clonotypes and omits some of them. The sample has around 170,000 clones; roughly four fifths are singletons. The CDR3 extends over 15 amino acids. Germline loops: CDR1 LGHNA, CDR2 YNFKEQ. V lost 1 base to trimming and J lost 6 bases, with 13 bases between them. The clonotype was recovered from a woman aged 35 to 49 with acute or convalescent COVID-19. Sequencing was done on a sample of peripheral blood. The genes are TRBV4-2 and TRBJ2-1; D might be TRBD1 (5 bases). The CDR3 protein is CASSQGQGNSNEQFF. As DNA, the CDR3 is TGTGCCAGCAGCCAAGGTCAGGGAAATAGCAATGAGCAGTTCTTC.